Below, 23 T cell receptor beta chains from the same sample are listed, as sequenced in a study of cytomegalovirus exposure and HLA in healthy donors. Both 60 Vbeta primers and 13 Jbeta primers went into the PCR. Profiled with immunoSEQ multiplex PCR; TCRdb holds only in-frame clones, not every one. The table lists 200,000 to 250,000 clones, about 74% of them singletons. The material sequenced was PBMCs. The origin of the receptors is a man in his forties or fifties in good health and CMV-seronegative.

The chain combines TRBV6-6 with TRBJ2-5; TRBD2 agrees at 9 bases. This CDR3 contains 14 residues. CDR1 and CDR2 (germline): MNHNY, SVGAGI (reference sequence). V lost 5 bases and J lost 2; bases outside the gene matches: 3. CDR3 residues: CASSLAGLQETQYF. In nucleotides, the CDR3 is TGTGCCAGCAGTCTAGCGGGATTACAAGAGACCCAGTACTTC.

CDR3 DNA: TGCGCCAGCAGGGGGGTTGGGGAGGCGAACACCGGGGAGCTGTTTTTT. This encodes CASRGVGEANTGELFF. V is TRBV10-2 and J is TRBJ2-2; tentative D call: TRBD2 (6 bases). Deletions cut 6 bases from V and 0 bases from J, with 14 bases between. Germline CDR1 WSHSY, CDR2 SAAADI. There are 16 residues in the CDR3.

This chain connects TRBV10-3 to TRBJ2-1; 10 positions match TRBD1. CDR3 length: 15 residues. J was trimmed by 2 bases and V by 7 bases; bases with no gene match: 5. Per the germline V gene, CDR1 is ENHRY and CDR2 is SYGVKD. The CDR3 DNA follows: TGTGCCATCACCCCTGGACAGGGGGCCTACAATGAGCAGTTCTTC. As protein: CAITPGQGAYNEQFF.

This clone was detected once. The V gene is TRBV7-9, the J gene TRBJ2-1; TRBD2 agrees at 10 bases. J gave up 7 bases and V 5 bases, and 8 bases lay outside the gene matches. Germline loops: CDR1 SEHNR, CDR2 FQNEAQ (reference sequence). This CDR3 is built from 15 residues. The DNA of the CDR3 is TGTGCCAGCAGCCCGAGCGGGGGGGCCAGGAATGAGCAGTTCTTC. Its translation: CASSPSGGARNEQFF. Supplemented by reference TRBV7-9 and TRBJ2-1, the full variable domain reads DTGVSQNPRHKITKRGQNVTFRCDPISEHNRLYWYRQTLGQGPEFLTYFQNEAQLEKSRLLSDRFSAERPKGSFSTLEIQRTEQGDSAMYLCASSPSGGARNEQFFGPGTRLTVL.

CDR3 in amino acids: CASSMRPRGGGNTIYF. The CDR3 DNA is TGTGCCAGTAGTATGCGACCTCGGGGGGGTGGAAACACCATATATTTT. The V and J genes are TRBV19 and TRBJ1-3; weak D call: TRBD1 (5 bases). Germline V gene lookup returns CDR1 LNHDA and CDR2 SQIVND (reference sequence). CDR3 size: 16 residues. Between the trimmed V and J ends, which lost 3 bases and 3 bases, there was a span of 15 bases.

The chain couples TRBV5-1 to TRBJ2-5; perhaps TRBD1 as D (8 bases). The CDR3 has 17 residues. Germline CDR1 and CDR2: SGHRS and YFSETQ. Trimming pared 1 base from V and 2 bases from J, leaving 18 bases between. CDR3 coding DNA: TGCGCCAGCAGCTTGTCGCCAGGGGGCGGGAGACAAGAGACCCAGTACTTC. Translating it yields CASSLSPGGGRQETQYF. Full variable domain (remainder filled in from reference TRBV5-1 and TRBJ2-5): KAGVTQTPRYLIKTRGQQVTLSCSPISGHRSVSWYQQTPGQGLQFLFEYFSETQRNKGNFPGRFSGRQFSNSRSEMNVSTLELGDSALYLCASSLSPGGGRQETQYFGPGTRLLVL.

The sample holds a few counts of this clone. The chain combines TRBV7-6 with TRBJ2-7; tentatively, D is TRBD2 (6 bases). Between the trimmed V and J ends, which lost 5 bases and 3 bases, there was a span of 11 bases. The germline CDR1 and CDR2 sequences are SGHVS and FNYEAQ. CDR3 length: 13 residues. As DNA, the CDR3 is TGTGCCAGCAGCCGGGACTGGGGCTACGAGCAGTACTTC. Protein sequence: CASSRDWGYEQYF.

The V gene is TRBV4-1, the J gene TRBJ2-5; D ambiguous. Germline V gene data show CDR1 as MGHRA and CDR2 as YSYEKL. V dropped 1 base and J dropped 5 bases, with 8 bases sitting between them. This CDR3 has 13 amino acids. The CDR3 nucleotides are TGCGCCAGCAGCCAAGTTATCGTCGAGACCCAGTACTTC. It yields the protein CASSQVIVETQYF.

The chain has TRBV29-1 and TRBJ1-1; 10 bases match TRBD1. Germline V lookup: CDR1 SQVTM, CDR2 ANQGSEA. This CDR3 is built from 14 residues. Trimming removed 4 bases from V and 0 bases from J; junction bases left unmatched: 2. The CDR3 sequence: CSVGQGAMNTEAFF. The CDR3 DNA sequence: TGCAGCGTTGGACAGGGGGCGATGAACACTGAAGCTTTCTTT.

The chain joins TRBV2 to TRBJ2-4; D may be TRBD2 (6 bases). V was shortened by 4 bases and J by 0 bases, with 16 bases between the two germline ends. The CDR3 is 17 amino acids. Germline V lookup: CDR1 SNHLY, CDR2 FYNNEI. The CDR3 bases are TGTGCCAGCAGTGTAAGTCGGGAGATTCTAGCCAAAAACATTCAGTACTTC. Translation: CASSVSREILAKNIQYF.

This sequence joins TRBV6-5 and TRBJ2-7; a possible D gene is TRBD1 (7 bases). The CDR3 totals 14 residues. Germline CDR1 MNHEY, CDR2 SVGAGI. Trimming took off 6 bases at V and 6 bases at J, with 18 bases between the two ends. The CDR3 DNA is TGTGCCAGCAGGCCCCTTATCAGGGGGGCCGAGCAGTACTTC. Protein sequence: CASRPLIRGAEQYF.

The V call is TRBV5-1, the J call TRBJ2-5; perhaps TRBD1 as D (6 bases). V lost 1 base and J lost 3, with 16 bases in between. The CDR3 has 16 residues. The germline V gene encodes CDR1 SGHRS and CDR2 YFSETQ. Written as DNA, the CDR3 is TGCGCCAGCAGCTTGATGGCAGGGGCATCAAAAGAGACCCAGTACTTC. Its protein product is CASSLMAGASKETQYF.

With regard to this clone: The sample has other DNA sequences that encode this CDR3 too. This rearrangement joins TRBV2 to TRBJ2-1, with D uncertain. CDR3 length: 10 residues. Germline CDR1 is SNHLY and CDR2 is FYNNEI. V dropped 7 bases and J dropped 7 bases, with 5 bases sitting between them. CDR3 DNA sequence: TGTGCCAGCACCTTAAATGAGCAGTTCTTC. Translation: CASTLNEQFF.

This clone has just a few counts. V is TRBV4-2 and J is TRBJ2-6, with D tentatively TRBD1 (5 bases). V was clipped by 5 bases and J by 0 bases, with 14 bases between them. The CDR3 runs to 17 residues. Germline V lookup: CDR1 LGHNA, CDR2 YNFKEQ. CDR3 protein: CASSMAGHLSGANVLTF. Written as DNA, the CDR3 is TGTGCCAGCAGCATGGCCGGACATCTCTCTGGGGCCAACGTCCTGACTTTC.

V is TRBV7-9 and J is TRBJ1-1, with TRBD1 matching over 11 bases. This CDR3 has 14 residues. Germline V gives CDR1 SEHNR, CDR2 FQNEAQ (reference sequence). The V gene end was trimmed by 3 bases and the J gene end by 4 bases; junction bases not matched to a gene: 1. The CDR3 sequence is CASSFGTGGTEAFF. The DNA for the CDR3 is TGTGCCAGCAGCTTTGGGACAGGGGGCACTGAAGCTTTCTTT.

Points on this clone: Relative to the germline gene, one junction end is altered; a read error may explain this. The V and J genes are TRBV6-4 and TRBJ1-6, with D hard to call. Germline lookup yields CDR1 MRHNA and CDR2 SNTAGT. CDR3 length equals 11 residues. The CDR3 is CASAKESPLPF. The DNA for the CDR3 is TGTGCCAGCGCTAAAGAGTCACCCCTCCCCTTT.

The CDR3 DNA reads TGTGCTAGTGGACCTGGACAGGGTGGAGGCAATCAGCCCCAGCATTTT. Protein sequence: CASGPGQGGGNQPQHF. The V call is TRBV12-5, the J call TRBJ1-5; 8 bases agree with TRBD1. The ends lost 6 bases at V and 2 bases at J; junction bases unmatched: 9. The CDR3 extends over 16 amino acids. Germline CDR1 and CDR2: LGHNT and FRNRAP.

V gene TRBV11-2 combines with J gene TRBJ1-2; TRBD1 matches at 12 bases. In germline, CDR1 is SGHAT, CDR2 FQNNGV. After removal of 2 bases from V and 8 bases from J, the junction contained 6 bases not matched to a gene. The CDR3 runs to 15 residues. As DNA, the CDR3 is TGTGCCAGCAGCTTACCGGGACAGGGGGCAAGAGGCTACACCTTC. Amino acid sequence: CASSLPGQGARGYTF. The whole variable domain, filled in from reference TRBV11-2 and TRBJ1-2, reads EAGVAQSPRYKIIEKRQSVAFWCNPISGHATLYWYQQILGQGPKLLIQFQNNGVVDDSQLPKDRFSAERLKGVDSTLKIQPAKLEDSAVYLCASSLPGQGARGYTFGSGTRLTVV.

This CDR3 is CASSSSLGAMAEAFF. The CDR3 DNA follows: TGTGCCAGCAGCTCCAGCCTGGGGGCCATGGCTGAAGCTTTCTTT. V is TRBV7-8 and J is TRBJ1-1, with a tentative D call TRBD1 (6 bases). The V gene lost 4 bases and the J gene lost 6 bases, with 18 bases spanning the gap. Germline CDR1 and CDR2: SGHVS and FQNEAQ. The CDR3 sequence is 15 residues long. Full variable domain (rest looked up from reference TRBV7-8 and TRBJ1-1): GAGVSQSPRYKVAKRGQDVALRCDPISGHVSLFWYQQALGQGPEFLTYFQNEAQLDKSGLPSDRFFAERPEGSVSTLKIQRTQQEDSAVYLCASSSSLGAMAEAFFGQGTRLTVV.

The chain is built from TRBV5-1 and TRBJ2-2; TRBD1 aligns across 9 bases. After removal of 2 bases from V and 4 bases from J, the junction contained 15 bases not matched to a gene. The germline gives CDR1 SGHRS, CDR2 YFSETQ. The CDR3 extends over 19 amino acids. Here the CDR3 reads CASSLFYAPGQGTTGELFF. As DNA, the CDR3 is TGCGCCAGCAGCTTATTCTATGCTCCGGGACAGGGTACCACCGGGGAGCTGTTTTTT.

The chain has TRBV19 and TRBJ1-5; D is unresolved. This CDR3 spans 14 amino acids. CDR1 is LNHDA and CDR2 is SQIVND in the germline V gene (reference sequence). Trimming stripped 3 bases from V and 2 bases from J, with 8 bases between. The CDR3 loop reads CASSMWRGNQPQHF. DNA for the CDR3: TGTGCCAGTAGTATGTGGCGGGGCAATCAGCCCCAGCATTTT.

In this sample, this clone turned up a few times. The chain carries TRBV6-1 and TRBJ2-3, with a weak D call TRBD2 (6 bases). Germline CDR1 and CDR2: MNHNS and SASEGT. This CDR3 is built from 16 residues. Trimming took 4 bases from V and 2 from J, leaving 16 bases between them. The CDR3 DNA reads as TGTGCCAGCAGTGGACGTCGAGCGGGCCACACAGATACGCAGTATTTT. It specifies CASSGRRAGHTDTQYF.

V and J are TRBV27 and TRBJ2-7; 9 bases match TRBD1. This CDR3 spans 18 amino acids. J lost 3 bases, V lost 5 bases, and 17 bases had no gene match. Germline V CDR1 and CDR2: MNHEY, SMNVEV (reference sequence). CDR3 DNA: TGTGCCAGCAGTCGCATTAATTCCGGGACAGGGAACGGCTACGAGCAGTACTTC. Translating gives CASSRINSGTGNGYEQYF.